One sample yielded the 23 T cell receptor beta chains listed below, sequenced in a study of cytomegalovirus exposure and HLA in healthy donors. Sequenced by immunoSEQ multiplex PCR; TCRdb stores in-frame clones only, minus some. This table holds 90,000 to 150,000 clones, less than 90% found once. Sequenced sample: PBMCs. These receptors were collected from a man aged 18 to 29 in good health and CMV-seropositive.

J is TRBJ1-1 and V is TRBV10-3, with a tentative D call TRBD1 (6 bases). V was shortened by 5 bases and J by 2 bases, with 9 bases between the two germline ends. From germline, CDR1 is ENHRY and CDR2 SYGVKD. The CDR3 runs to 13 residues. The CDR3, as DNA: TGTGCCATCAGTCAGGGGACCAACACTGAAGCTTTCTTT. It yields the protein CAISQGTNTEAFF.

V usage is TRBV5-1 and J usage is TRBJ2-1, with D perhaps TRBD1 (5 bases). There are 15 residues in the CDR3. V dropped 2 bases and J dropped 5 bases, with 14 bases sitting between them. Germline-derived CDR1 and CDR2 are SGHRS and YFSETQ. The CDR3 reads CASSLTGQINNEQFF. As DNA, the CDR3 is TGCGCCAGCAGCTTAACAGGTCAAATTAACAATGAGCAGTTCTTC.

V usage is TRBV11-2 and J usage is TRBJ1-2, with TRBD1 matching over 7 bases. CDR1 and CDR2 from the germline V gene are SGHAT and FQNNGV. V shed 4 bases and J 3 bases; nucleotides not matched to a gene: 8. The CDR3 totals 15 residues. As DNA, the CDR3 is TGTGCCAGCAGCTCCAATCCGGACAGGTACTATGGCTACACCTTC. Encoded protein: CASSSNPDRYYGYTF.

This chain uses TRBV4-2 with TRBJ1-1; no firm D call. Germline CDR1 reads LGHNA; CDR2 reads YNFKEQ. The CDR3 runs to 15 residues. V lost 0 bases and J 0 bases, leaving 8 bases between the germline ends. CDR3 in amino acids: CASSQDRRLNTEAFF. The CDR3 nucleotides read TGTGCCAGCAGCCAAGATCGCAGATTGAACACTGAAGCTTTCTTT.

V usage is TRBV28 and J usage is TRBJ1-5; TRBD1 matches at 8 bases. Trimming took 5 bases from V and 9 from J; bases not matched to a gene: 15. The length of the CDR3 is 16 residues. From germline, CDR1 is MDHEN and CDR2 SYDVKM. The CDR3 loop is CASSPPGQGVQGPQHF. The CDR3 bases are TGTGCCAGCAGTCCCCCCGGACAGGGCGTTCAGGGGCCCCAGCATTTT.

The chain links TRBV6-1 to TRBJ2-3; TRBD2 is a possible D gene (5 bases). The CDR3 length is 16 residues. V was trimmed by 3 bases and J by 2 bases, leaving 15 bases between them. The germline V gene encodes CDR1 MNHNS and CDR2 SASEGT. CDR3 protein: CASSDHGPGYTDTQYF. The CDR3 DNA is TGTGCCAGCAGTGACCACGGGCCGGGGTACACAGATACGCAGTATTTT.

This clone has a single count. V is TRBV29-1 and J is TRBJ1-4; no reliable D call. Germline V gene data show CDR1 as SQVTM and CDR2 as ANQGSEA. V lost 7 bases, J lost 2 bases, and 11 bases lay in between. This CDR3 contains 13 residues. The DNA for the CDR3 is TGCAGCGCCATGACAAGGACTAATGAAAAACTGTTTTTT. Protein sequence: CSAMTRTNEKLFF.

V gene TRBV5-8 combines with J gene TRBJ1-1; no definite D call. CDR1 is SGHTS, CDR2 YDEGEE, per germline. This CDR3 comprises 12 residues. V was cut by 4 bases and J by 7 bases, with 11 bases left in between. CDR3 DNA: TGTGCCAGCAGCCTCGACCGGGGTGAAGCTTTCTTT. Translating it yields CASSLDRGEAFF.

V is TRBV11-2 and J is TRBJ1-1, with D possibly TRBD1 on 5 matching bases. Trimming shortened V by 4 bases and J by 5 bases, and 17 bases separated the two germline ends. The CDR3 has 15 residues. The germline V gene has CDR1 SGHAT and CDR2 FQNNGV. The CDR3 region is CASSSTGREVTEAFF. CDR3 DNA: TGTGCCAGCAGCTCCACTGGCAGGGAGGTAACTGAAGCTTTCTTT.

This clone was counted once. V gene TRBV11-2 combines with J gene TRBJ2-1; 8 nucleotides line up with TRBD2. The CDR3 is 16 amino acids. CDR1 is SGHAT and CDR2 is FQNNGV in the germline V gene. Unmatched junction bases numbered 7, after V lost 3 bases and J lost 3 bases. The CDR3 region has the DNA TGTGCCAGCAGCTTGGCGCGAGCGGGGGTCTACAATGAGCAGTTCTTC. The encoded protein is CASSLARAGVYNEQFF.

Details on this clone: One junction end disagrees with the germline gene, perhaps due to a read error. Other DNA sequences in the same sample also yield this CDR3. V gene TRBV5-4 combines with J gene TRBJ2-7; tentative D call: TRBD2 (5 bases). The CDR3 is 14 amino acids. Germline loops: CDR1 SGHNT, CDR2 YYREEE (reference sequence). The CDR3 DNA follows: TGTGCCAGCAGCTCAGGACTGGGCTCCTACGAGCAGTACTTT. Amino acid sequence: CASSSGLGSYEQYF.

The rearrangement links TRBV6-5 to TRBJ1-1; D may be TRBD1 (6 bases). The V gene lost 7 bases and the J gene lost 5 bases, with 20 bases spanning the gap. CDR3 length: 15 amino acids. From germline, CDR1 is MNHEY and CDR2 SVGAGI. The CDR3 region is CASILFTGRGTEAFF. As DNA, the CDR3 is TGTGCCAGCATCCTATTCACAGGGAGGGGAACTGAAGCTTTCTTT.

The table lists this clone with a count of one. The DNA of the CDR3 is TGCGCCAGCAGCCCCCAGGGGGGAAGGGAGCAGTACTTC. The encoded protein is CASSPQGGREQYF. This chain links TRBV4-1 with TRBJ2-7; perhaps TRBD1 as D (7 bases). Germline assignment: CDR1 MGHRA and CDR2 YSYEKL. The ends were cut back, 4 bases at V and 7 bases at J, with 14 bases in the middle. CDR3 length: 13 residues.

The CDR3 loop reads CASSSGQGLTGELFF. The CDR3, as DNA: TGCGCCAGCAGCTCGGGACAGGGTTTGACCGGGGAGCTGTTTTTT. The rearrangement links TRBV5-1 to TRBJ2-2; 9 positions agree with TRBD1. Germline trimming cut 3 bases from V and 5 bases from J; bases unmatched to any gene: 5. This CDR3 is built from 15 residues. Germline lookup yields CDR1 SGHRS and CDR2 YFSETQ.

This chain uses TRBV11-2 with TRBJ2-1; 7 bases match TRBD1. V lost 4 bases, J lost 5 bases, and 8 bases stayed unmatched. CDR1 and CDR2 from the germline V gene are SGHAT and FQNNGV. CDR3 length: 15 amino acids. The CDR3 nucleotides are TGTGCCAGCAGCTGGTCCGGGACAGTAAACAATGAGCAGTTCTTC. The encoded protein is CASSWSGTVNNEQFF.

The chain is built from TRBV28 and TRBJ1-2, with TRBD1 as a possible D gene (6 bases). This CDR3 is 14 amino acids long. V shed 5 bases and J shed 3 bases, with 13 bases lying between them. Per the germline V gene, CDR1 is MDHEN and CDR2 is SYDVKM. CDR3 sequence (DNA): TGTGCCAGCAGTCGACAGGTTAGAGACTATGGCTACACCTTC. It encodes CASSRQVRDYGYTF.

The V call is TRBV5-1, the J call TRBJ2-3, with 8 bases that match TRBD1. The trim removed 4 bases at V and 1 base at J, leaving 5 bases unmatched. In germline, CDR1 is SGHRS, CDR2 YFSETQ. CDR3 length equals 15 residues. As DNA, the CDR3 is TGCGCCAGCAGCCCCAGGGGGCGAGGCACAGATACGCAGTATTTT. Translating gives CASSPRGRGTDTQYF.

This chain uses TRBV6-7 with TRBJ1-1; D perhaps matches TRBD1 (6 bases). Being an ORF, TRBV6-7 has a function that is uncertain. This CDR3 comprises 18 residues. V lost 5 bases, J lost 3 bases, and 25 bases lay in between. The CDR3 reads CASSPRKHLTGFDTEAFF. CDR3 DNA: TGTGCCAGCAGTCCCCGTAAGCACCTAACAGGGTTCGACACTGAAGCTTTCTTT.

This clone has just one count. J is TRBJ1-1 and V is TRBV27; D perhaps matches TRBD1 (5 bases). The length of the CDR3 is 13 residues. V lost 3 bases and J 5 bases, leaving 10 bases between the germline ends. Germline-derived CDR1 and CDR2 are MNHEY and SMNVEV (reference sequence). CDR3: CASSFGGGTEAFF. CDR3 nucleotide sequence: TGTGCCAGCAGTTTCGGGGGTGGGACTGAAGCTTTCTTT.

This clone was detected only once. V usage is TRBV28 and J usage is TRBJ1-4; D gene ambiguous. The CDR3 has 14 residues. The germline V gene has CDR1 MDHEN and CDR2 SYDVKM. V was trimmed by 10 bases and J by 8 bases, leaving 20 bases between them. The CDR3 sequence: CAISPVRPEEKLFF. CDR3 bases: TGTGCCATCTCCCCGGTGAGACCGGAGGAAAAACTGTTTTTT.

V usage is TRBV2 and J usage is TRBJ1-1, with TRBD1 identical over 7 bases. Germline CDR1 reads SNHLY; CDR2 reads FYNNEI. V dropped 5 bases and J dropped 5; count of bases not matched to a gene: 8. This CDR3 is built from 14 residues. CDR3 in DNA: TGTGCCAGCAGTCCACGACAGGGAAAGACTGAAGCTTTCTTT. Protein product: CASSPRQGKTEAFF.

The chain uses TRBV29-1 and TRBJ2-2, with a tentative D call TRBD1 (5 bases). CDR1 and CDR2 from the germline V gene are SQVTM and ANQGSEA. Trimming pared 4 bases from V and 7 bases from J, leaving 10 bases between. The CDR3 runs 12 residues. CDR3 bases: TGCAGCGTTGTTTCAGGGAACGGGGAGCTGTTTTTT. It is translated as CSVVSGNGELFF.

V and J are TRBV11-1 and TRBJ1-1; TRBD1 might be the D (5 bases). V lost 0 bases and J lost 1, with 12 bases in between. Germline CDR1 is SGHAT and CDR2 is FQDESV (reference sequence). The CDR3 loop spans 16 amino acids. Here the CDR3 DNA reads TGTGCCAGCAGCTTAGCGATGGGGCAGGGGAACACTGAAGCTTTCTTT. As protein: CASSLAMGQGNTEAFF. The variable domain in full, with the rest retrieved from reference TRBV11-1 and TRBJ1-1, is EAEVAQSPRYKITEKSQAVAFWCDPISGHATLYWYRQILGQGPELLVQFQDESVVDDSQLPKDRFSAERLKGVDSTLKIQPAELGDSAMYLCASSLAMGQGNTEAFFGQGTRLTVV.